This T cell receptor (beta chain) was sequenced during a study of blood T cell repertoires in COVID-19. The wider study: The origin of the acute and convalescent COVID-19 samples was the United States, Italy and Spain. T cells, B-cell-depleted T cells, or PBMCs provided the cDNA or gDNA that served as material.

Enrollees, about 18 to 95 years old, lived in about two dozen US areas. Only in-frame clones appear in the TCRdb table, and some are missing; sequencing was by immunoSEQ multiplex PCR. Of 240,000 or so clones in the sample, 70% to 90% were seen once. The CDR3 spans 13 residues. Trimming took 4 bases from V and 12 from J; bases not matched to a gene: 8. CDR1 is SGHDT and CDR2 is YYEEEE in the germline V gene. The sequence derives from a woman aged 40 to 50 with acute COVID-19. The chain links TRBV5-6 to TRBJ2-1; 9 bases align to TRBD2. Source material: PBMCs or T cells enriched from blood (not recorded which). The CDR3 DNA sequence: TGTGCCAGCAGCAAGGGACTAGCCGGCGGGCAGTTCTTC. Translated, it gives CASSKGLAGGQFF.